These 14 T cell receptor beta chains were all obtained from the same sample, sequenced in a study of control samples from healthy donors and cancer patients. The protocol was immunoSEQ multiplex PCR, while the TCRdb copy is restricted to in-frame clones and leaves out a portion. The data hold approximately 87,000 clones, with roughly 89% observed a single time. The sequencing sample was made of blood. The receptors stem from a man aged 50-60 years in good health.

This clone was detected once. The V and J genes are TRBV29-1 and TRBJ1-1, with D hard to call. Per germline, CDR1 SQVTM and CDR2 ANQGSEA. With 4 bases removed from V and 5 bases from J, the gap between germline ends came to 14 bases. The CDR3 extends over 13 amino acids. The CDR3 loop reads CSVGGTRGTEAFF. DNA for the CDR3: TGCAGCGTTGGTGGCACGCGAGGGACTGAAGCTTTCTTT.

V gene TRBV25-1 combines with J gene TRBJ2-2, with D perhaps matching TRBD1 (6 bases). Germline assignment: CDR1 MGHDK and CDR2 SYGVNS. Trimming pared 6 bases from V and 4 bases from J, leaving 15 bases between. This CDR3 has 15 residues. The CDR3 region has the DNA TGTGCCAGCAGCCGGGACACCTTACTCACCGGGGAGCTGTTTTTT. Amino acid sequence: CASSRDTLLTGELFF.

The J gene is TRBJ1-1, the V gene TRBV6-6; 7 bases map to TRBD1. Trimming removed 6 bases from V and 0 bases from J; junction bases left unmatched: 4. The CDR3 consists of 14 residues. Germline V gene data show CDR1 as MNHNY and CDR2 as SVGAGI (reference sequence). The CDR3 bases are TGTGCCAGCAGGGTGGGACAGCTGAACACTGAAGCTTTCTTT. Protein sequence: CASRVGQLNTEAFF.

V and J are TRBV30 and TRBJ1-6; D not resolved. CDR1 is GTSNPN, CDR2 SVGIG, per germline (reference sequence). The CDR3 extends over 11 amino acids. The ends were cut back, 2 bases at V and 7 bases at J, with 3 bases in the middle. CDR3 sequence reads: CAWSNNSPLHF. CDR3 coding DNA: TGTGCCTGGAGTAACAATTCACCCCTCCACTTT.

The gene calls are TRBV2 and TRBJ2-5; TRBD2 aligns across 7 bases. CDR1 and CDR2 (germline): SNHLY, FYNNEI. J lost 7 bases, V lost 6 bases, and 11 bases had no gene match. The CDR3 loop spans 14 amino acids. The CDR3 protein is CASSAHGQRGTQYF. CDR3 DNA sequence: TGTGCCAGCAGCGCCCATGGCCAGCGGGGGACCCAGTACTTC.

This chain uses TRBV5-5 with TRBJ1-1; D is undetermined. V was pared by 1 base and J by 4 bases, with 8 bases between. There are 13 residues in the CDR3. Germline CDR1 and CDR2: SGHKS and YYEKEE (reference sequence). This chain's CDR3 is CASSLHPSTEAFF. In DNA, the CDR3 is TGTGCCAGCAGCTTGCATCCGAGCACTGAAGCTTTCTTT.

The chain employs TRBV18 and TRBJ1-2, with 8 positions matching TRBD1. The germline CDR1 and CDR2 sequences are KGHSH and LQKENI. V shed 2 bases and J 7 bases; nucleotides not matched to a gene: 6. The CDR3 spans 14 residues. CDR3: CASSPGQGAGGYTF. DNA for the CDR3: TGTGCCAGCTCACCAGGGCAGGGGGCCGGTGGCTACACCTTC.

This clone showed up just once. The V gene is TRBV7-6, the J gene TRBJ2-1, with 9 bases matching TRBD1. This CDR3 is 15 amino acids long. CDR1 and CDR2 (germline): SGHVS, FNYEAQ. V shed 2 bases and J 6 bases; nucleotides not matched to a gene: 5. The DNA of the CDR3 is TGTGCCAGCAGCTTACCGGGACAGGGAAGCAATGAGCAGTTCTTC. Its protein is CASSLPGQGSNEQFF. Variable domain in full (rest from reference TRBV7-6 and TRBJ2-1): GAGVSQSPRYKVTKRGQDVALRCDPISGHVSLYWYRQALGQGPEFLTYFNYEAQQDKSGLPNDRFSAERPEGSISTLTIQRTEQRDSAMYRCASSLPGQGSNEQFFGPGTRLTVL.

This rearrangement joins TRBV6-5 to TRBJ1-4, with TRBD1 identical over 8 bases. With 8 bases clipped from V and 5 bases from J, the junction kept 10 bases outside the gene matches. CDR3 length: 15 residues. Germline values: CDR1 MNHEY, CDR2 SVGAGI. The CDR3 DNA sequence: TGTGCCAGCCGGGGACAGGAGTCGGGGAATGAAAAACTGTTTTTT. It yields the protein CASRGQESGNEKLFF.

The DNA of the CDR3 is TGCGCCAGCAGCCAAGATAAGGGGACAGATACGCAGTATTTT. Translated, it gives CASSQDKGTDTQYF. The chain carries TRBV4-3 and TRBJ2-3, with a tentative D call TRBD1 (5 bases). Germline CDR1 and CDR2: LGHNA and YSLEER. The V and J ends lost 0 bases and 3 bases respectively, with 7 bases between them. The CDR3 is 14 residues long.

This rearrangement joins TRBV9 to TRBJ1-6, with D maybe TRBD1 (5 bases). V lost 1 base, J lost 7 bases, and 9 bases lay in between. Germline values: CDR1 SGDLS, CDR2 YYNGEE. The CDR3 has 14 amino acids. Written as DNA, the CDR3 is TGTGCCAGCAGCGTACAGGGAGGAAATTCACCCCTCCACTTT. As protein: CASSVQGGNSPLHF.

On this clone: Since no conserved phenylalanine or tryptophan closes the CDR3, a read error is the likely cause. The chain recombines TRBV10-2 with TRBJ1-2; D is perhaps TRBD1 (6 bases). Germline V lookup: CDR1 WSHSY, CDR2 SAAADI. The CDR3 extends over 15 amino acids. V lost 8 bases and J lost 0, with 16 bases in between. In DNA form, the CDR3 reads TGCGCCAGCTCCCCAAACAGGGAAGCTAACTATGGCTACACCCTC. It encodes CASSPNREANYGYTL.

The chain recombines TRBV7-2 with TRBJ2-7; 9 bases are shared with TRBD2. Trimming took 6 bases from V and 3 from J; bases not matched to a gene: 6. Per the germline V gene, CDR1 is SGHTA and CDR2 is FQGNSA. The CDR3 has 14 residues. The CDR3 loop reads CASSLQTSGYEQYF. As DNA, the CDR3 is TGTGCCAGCAGTCTACAGACTAGCGGCTACGAGCAGTACTTC.

This chain joins TRBV15 and TRBJ1-3; D is ambiguous. Trimming left V 0 bases short and J 0 bases short, with 9 bases between. Per the germline V gene, CDR1 is LNHNV and CDR2 is YYDKDF (reference sequence). The CDR3 totals 16 residues. CDR3 in DNA: TGTGCCACCAGCAGAGATCAAAGCTTCTCTGGAAACACCATATATTTT. Amino acid sequence: CATSRDQSFSGNTIYF.